This T cell receptor beta chain was identified during a study of T cell responses to AZD1222 COVID-19 vaccine. Study-wide points: There were mostly white British donors and more females than males, and clonal diversity was possibly underestimated.

The protocol was immunoSEQ multiplex PCR, while the TCRdb copy is restricted to in-frame clones and leaves out a portion. The table has tens of thousands of clones, around 80% seen once. The CDR3 is 15 residues long. Germline V lookup: CDR1 SNHLY, CDR2 FYNNEI. Trimming pared 6 bases from V and 2 bases from J, leaving 16 bases between. On this clone itself: Its antigen is still unknown.

The receptor was isolated from an adult who received the AZD1222 COVID-19 vaccine. The starting material was peripheral blood, obtained 28 days after the second AZD1222 dose. The chain recombines TRBV2 with TRBJ1-2; perhaps TRBD1 as D (5 bases). The CDR3 reads CASRRDGGENYGYTF. In nucleotides, the CDR3 is TGTGCCAGCAGGAGGGACGGAGGAGAAAACTATGGCTACACCTTC.